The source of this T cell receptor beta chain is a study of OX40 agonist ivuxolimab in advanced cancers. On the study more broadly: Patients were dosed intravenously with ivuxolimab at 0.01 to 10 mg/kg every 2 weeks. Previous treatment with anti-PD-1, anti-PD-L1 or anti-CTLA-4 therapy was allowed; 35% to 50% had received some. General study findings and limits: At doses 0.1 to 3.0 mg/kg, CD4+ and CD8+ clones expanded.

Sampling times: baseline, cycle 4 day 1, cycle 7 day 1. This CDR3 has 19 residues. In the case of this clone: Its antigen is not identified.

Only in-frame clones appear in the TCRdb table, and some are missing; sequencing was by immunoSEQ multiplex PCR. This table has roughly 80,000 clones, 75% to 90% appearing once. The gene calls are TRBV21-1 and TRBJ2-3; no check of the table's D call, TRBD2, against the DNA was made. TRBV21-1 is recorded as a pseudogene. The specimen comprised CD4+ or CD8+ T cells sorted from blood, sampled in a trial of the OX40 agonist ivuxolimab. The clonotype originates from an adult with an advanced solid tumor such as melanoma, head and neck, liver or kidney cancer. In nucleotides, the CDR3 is TGTGCCAGCAGCAAATTCCCCTCTAGCGTCCACGGGGGGACAGATACGCAGTATTTT. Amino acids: CASSKFPSSVHGGTDTQYF.